One and the same sample provided the 29 T cell receptor beta chains below, sequenced in a study of blood T cell repertoires in COVID-19 (dated by TCRdb to 2020 to 2022). The library was prepared using the immunoSEQ multiplex PCR assay. As stored in TCRdb, this immuneACCESS dataset retains in-frame rearrangements with V and J assigned. A fraction of the clones does not appear; measured against another copy, unresolved V genes explain less than half of the discrepancy, and the remainder lacks a known reason. This sample has hundreds of thousands of clones in its table, and roughly 85% of those were observed once. The ten largest make up about 3% of the sample. The material sequenced was peripheral blood. All receptors come from a man between 18 and 29 years old with active or convalescent COVID-19.

V and J are TRBV7-2 and TRBJ1-1; 8 nucleotides agree with TRBD1. The V segment lost 2 bases and the J segment 6 bases; nucleotides outside the gene matches: 8. Germline CDR1 reads SGHTA; CDR2 reads FQGNSA. The CDR3 loop spans 15 amino acids. CDR3 coding DNA: TGTGCCAGCAGCTTAAGGACAGGGAGGTTTTCTGAAGCTTTCTTT. This gives the protein CASSLRTGRFSEAFF. The whole variable domain, filled in from reference TRBV7-2 and TRBJ1-1, reads GAGVSQSPSNKVTEKGKDVELRCDPISGHTALYWYRQSLGQGLEFLIYFQGNSAPDKSGLPSDRFSAERTGGSVSTLTIQRTQQEDSAVYLCASSLRTGRFSEAFFGQGTRLTVV.

A few counts support this clone. The chain carries TRBV28 and TRBJ2-1; D unresolved. V dropped 6 bases and J dropped 9 bases, with 9 bases sitting between them. The CDR3 runs 11 residues. Germline CDR1 reads MDHEN; CDR2 reads SYDVKM. The CDR3 region has the DNA TGTGCCAGCAGCTTTAGTAGTGAGCAGTTCTTC. This translates into CASSFSSEQFF. The whole variable domain, filled in from reference TRBV28 and TRBJ2-1, reads DVKVTQSSRYLVKRTGEKVFLECVQDMDHENMFWYRQDPGLGLRLIYFSYDVKMKEKGDIPEGYSVSREKKERFSLILESASTNQTSMYLCASSFSSEQFFGPGTRLTVL.

The chain recombines TRBV27 with TRBJ2-3, with 9 bases that match TRBD2. Looked up from germline, CDR1 is MNHEY and CDR2 is SMNVEV (reference sequence). This CDR3 has 18 residues. The trim removed 0 bases at V and 3 bases at J, leaving 10 bases unmatched. The CDR3 protein is CASSLSMGLLAGTDTQYF. The CDR3 DNA sequence: TGTGCCAGCAGTTTATCGATGGGTCTGCTAGCGGGAACAGATACGCAGTATTTT.

This chain connects TRBV19 to TRBJ2-7, with D hard to call. The V and J ends lost 3 bases and 4 bases respectively, with 7 bases between them. Germline assignment: CDR1 LNHDA and CDR2 SQIVND (reference sequence). CDR3 length equals 12 residues. The CDR3 sequence is CASSINGYEQYF. The CDR3 DNA sequence: TGTGCCAGTAGTATCAACGGGTACGAGCAGTACTTC.

The V gene is TRBV19, the J gene TRBJ2-1; 8 nucleotides match TRBD2. This CDR3 comprises 16 residues. V gave up 5 bases and J gave up 7 bases; unmatched junction bases: 13. Germline V gene lookup returns CDR1 LNHDA and CDR2 SQIVND (reference sequence). CDR3 sequence: CASSVYSGTDLNEQFF. The CDR3 nucleotides read TGTGCCAGTAGTGTCTATAGCGGGACCGACCTAAATGAGCAGTTCTTC.

This clone appeared a single time. The chain carries TRBV4-3 and TRBJ1-2, with D unclear. Trimming left V 1 base short and J 2 bases short, with 17 bases between. Germline lookup yields CDR1 LGHNA and CDR2 YSLEER. CDR3 length: 17 amino acids. The chain's CDR3 is CASSQGGSRSMNYGYTF. The DNA for the CDR3 is TGCGCCAGCAGCCAAGGCGGCAGCCGCTCTATGAACTATGGCTACACCTTC.

The sample holds a few counts of this clone. The genes are TRBV2 and TRBJ2-3; TRBD2 matches at 9 bases. The CDR3 is made up of 16 amino acids. The germline CDR1 and CDR2 sequences are SNHLY and FYNNEI. V was clipped by 2 bases and J by 5 bases; unmatched bases: 8. The CDR3 loop reads CASSERAASGEDTQYF. In DNA form, the CDR3 reads TGTGCCAGCAGTGAAAGGGCGGCTAGCGGGGAAGATACGCAGTATTTT.

The rearrangement uses TRBV3-1 (or the pseudogene TRBV3-2) and TRBJ2-3; TRBD1 agrees at 7 bases. Trimming removed 0 bases from V and 2 bases from J; junction bases left unmatched: 8. Germline assignment: CDR1 LGHDT and CDR2 YNNKEL (reference sequence). CDR3 length equals 17 residues. The CDR3 DNA sequence: TGTGCCAGCAGCCAAGATCCGGCAGGGGGATTCACAGATACGCAGTATTTT. It yields the protein CASSQDPAGGFTDTQYF.

The V and J genes are TRBV13 and TRBJ1-1; 10 bases map to TRBD1. V lost 5 bases and J lost 10; bases outside the gene matches: 4. Germline V lookup: CDR1 PRHDT, CDR2 FYEKMQ (reference sequence). The CDR3 has 12 residues. This CDR3 is CASSLGTGVAFF. The CDR3 coding sequence is TGTGCCAGCAGCCTCGGGACAGGGGTAGCTTTCTTT.

This chain links TRBV30 with TRBJ1-5; possible D gene TRBD1, 6 bases. Looked up from germline, CDR1 is GTSNPN and CDR2 is SVGIG (reference sequence). The CDR3 loop spans 13 amino acids. V was trimmed by 4 bases and J by 4 bases, leaving 11 bases between them. The CDR3 sequence: CAWTTGSNQPQHF. DNA for the CDR3: TGTGCCTGGACGACAGGCTCAAATCAGCCCCAGCATTTT.

This chain joins TRBV10-3 and TRBJ1-1; 8 nucleotides match TRBD1. This CDR3 is built from 16 residues. CDR1 and CDR2 (germline): ENHRY, SYGVKD. V was clipped by 6 bases and J by 0 bases; unmatched bases: 9. The CDR3 DNA reads as TGTGCCATCAGACCCGGGACAGGCGACATGAACACTGAAGCTTTCTTT. This encodes CAIRPGTGDMNTEAFF.

J is TRBJ1-2 and V is TRBV6-5, with D unresolved. The germline gives CDR1 MNHEY, CDR2 SVGAGI. V was pared by 0 bases and J by 4 bases, with 9 bases between. The CDR3 length is 14 residues. The DNA for the CDR3 is TGTGCCAGCAGTTACTCCACGTTCAGCTATGGCTACACCTTC. Amino acids: CASSYSTFSYGYTF.

The chain links TRBV7-2 to TRBJ1-1, with 7 nucleotides matching TRBD1. The V segment lost 2 bases and the J segment 5 bases; nucleotides outside the gene matches: 5. The V gene's germline CDR1 is SGHTA and CDR2 FQGNSA. This CDR3 has 14 residues. CDR3 coding DNA: TGTGCCAGCAGCTTAAGGAGGGGGCGAACTGAAGCTTTCTTT. Translation: CASSLRRGRTEAFF.

This rearrangement joins TRBV7-2 to TRBJ1-2; D is perhaps TRBD1 (6 bases). With 1 base removed from V and 5 bases from J, the gap between germline ends came to 14 bases. The germline CDR1 and CDR2 sequences are SGHTA and FQGNSA. This CDR3 contains 15 residues. The chain's CDR3 is CASSLGTGFGYGYTF. CDR3 coding DNA: TGTGCCAGCAGCTTAGGAACAGGGTTTGGATATGGCTACACCTTC.

The V call is TRBV6-2 or TRBV6-3, the J call TRBJ1-1, with D uncertain. Trimming removed 5 bases from V and 3 bases from J, with 7 bases in between. The CDR3 consists of 12 residues. The germline V gene encodes CDR1 MNHEY and CDR2 SVGEGT. For the CDR3, the DNA is TGTGCCAGCAGTCAGTCATACACTGAAGCTTTCTTT. Encoded protein: CASSQSYTEAFF.

The genes are TRBV6-5 and TRBJ2-7; D uncertain. Germline lookup yields CDR1 MNHEY and CDR2 SVGAGI. Trimming took 6 bases from V and 3 from J, leaving 18 bases between them. The length of the CDR3 is 15 residues. The CDR3 coding sequence is TGTGCCAGCAGAAACCCGGCAGGTTTGATCTACGAGCAGTACTTC. Amino acids: CASRNPAGLIYEQYF.

DNA of the CDR3: TGTGCCAGCAGTTACGAGTACGACTATGGCTACACCTTC. Protein product: CASSYEYDYGYTF. V gene TRBV6-5 combines with J gene TRBJ1-2, with D unclear. The V gene's germline CDR1 is MNHEY and CDR2 SVGAGI. Between the trimmed V and J ends, which lost 2 bases and 3 bases, there was a span of 7 bases. The CDR3 sequence is 13 residues long.

The CDR3 DNA is TGTGCCAGCAGCCCGGTGGTTCGCCACAATGAGCAGTTCTTC. Its protein is CASSPVVRHNEQFF. The rearrangement joins TRBV11-2 to TRBJ2-1; unclear D gene. V was pared by 5 bases and J by 5 bases, with 13 bases between. Germline V gene sequence: CDR1 SGHAT, CDR2 FQNNGV. The CDR3 runs 14 residues.

J is TRBJ1-1 and V is TRBV5-1; 7 bases line up with TRBD1. The CDR3 sequence is 15 residues long. CDR1 and CDR2 (germline): SGHRS, YFSETQ. V shed 4 bases and J 4 bases; nucleotides not matched to a gene: 10. The CDR3 spells CASSEGTAASTEAFF. The CDR3 bases are TGCGCCAGCAGCGAAGGGACAGCCGCGAGCACTGAAGCTTTCTTT.

The chain employs TRBV19 and TRBJ1-2; 8 bases are shared with TRBD1. Germline V gives CDR1 LNHDA, CDR2 SQIVND (reference sequence). This CDR3 comprises 15 residues. The V segment lost 2 bases and the J segment 6 bases; nucleotides outside the gene matches: 8. The CDR3 spells CASSIPGGALNGYTF. The CDR3, as DNA: TGTGCCAGTAGTATACCAGGGGGCGCCTTGAATGGCTACACCTTC.

The chain carries TRBV25-1 and TRBJ1-4, with TRBD1 matching 10 bases. The junction had 5 bases not matched to a gene; V was cut back by 6 bases and J by 7 bases. This CDR3 is built from 14 residues. Germline lookup yields CDR1 MGHDK and CDR2 SYGVNS. CDR3 amino acids: CASRGQGDVEKLFF. The CDR3 coding sequence is TGTGCCAGCAGAGGACAGGGGGATGTTGAAAAACTGTTTTTT. Supplemented by reference TRBV25-1 and TRBJ1-4, the full variable domain reads EADIYQTPRYLVIGTGKKITLECSQTMGHDKMYWYQQDPGMELHLIHYSYGVNSTEKGDLSSESTVSRIRTEHFPLTLESARPSHTSQYLCASRGQGDVEKLFFGSGTQLSVL.

This chain uses TRBV7-8 with TRBJ2-1; 10 bases are shared with TRBD2. The CDR3 sequence is 15 residues long. Germline assignment: CDR1 SGHVS and CDR2 FQNEAQ. V dropped 2 bases and J dropped 7; count of bases not matched to a gene: 5. CDR3 region: CASSLTGLAWNEQFF. Written as DNA, the CDR3 is TGTGCCAGCAGCTTAACGGGACTAGCGTGGAATGAGCAGTTCTTC. The complete variable domain, with remaining parts taken from reference TRBV7-8 and TRBJ2-1, reads GAGVSQSPRYKVAKRGQDVALRCDPISGHVSLFWYQQALGQGPEFLTYFQNEAQLDKSGLPSDRFFAERPEGSVSTLKIQRTQQEDSAVYLCASSLTGLAWNEQFFGPGTRLTVL.

This chain links TRBV29-1 with TRBJ1-1; D is uncertain. Trimming removed 4 bases from V and 5 bases from J, with 17 bases in between. The CDR3 covers 14 residues. CDR1 is SQVTM and CDR2 is ANQGSEA in the germline V gene. Here the CDR3 reads CSVAAVVVRTEAFF. The CDR3 coding sequence is TGCAGCGTTGCGGCGGTCGTGGTGCGGACTGAAGCTTTCTTT.

V and J are TRBV7-6 and TRBJ2-2; 8 bases line up with TRBD1. V shed 5 bases and J 5 bases; nucleotides not matched to a gene: 10. The CDR3 contains 16 residues. CDR1 and CDR2 (germline): SGHVS, FNYEAQ. The CDR3: CASSRGSGGATGELFF. Written as DNA, the CDR3 is TGTGCCAGCAGCCGGGGGTCAGGGGGCGCAACCGGGGAGCTGTTTTTT.

J is TRBJ1-6 and V is TRBV7-9; weak D call: TRBD1 (6 bases). Trimming took 3 bases from V and 10 from J, leaving 13 bases between them. From germline, CDR1 is SEHNR and CDR2 FQNEAQ (reference sequence). The CDR3 loop spans 14 amino acids. In DNA form, the CDR3 reads TGTGCCAGCAGCTTCGGAACAGGGAGATCACCCCTCCACTTT. Translation gives CASSFGTGRSPLHF.

This clone was picked up a small number of times. The chain uses TRBV20-1 and TRBJ1-1; no clear D. Trimming stripped 3 bases from V and 1 base from J, with 3 bases between. The germline CDR1 and CDR2 sequences are DFQATT and SNEGSKA (reference sequence). The length of the CDR3 is 11 residues. CDR3 coding DNA: TGCAGTGCTAGCAGGAACACTGAAGCTTTCTTT. This translates into CSASRNTEAFF.

The V call is TRBV30, the J call TRBJ1-1, with TRBD1 identical over 7 bases. This CDR3 spans 13 amino acids. The junction had 5 bases not matched to a gene; V was cut back by 5 bases and J by 2 bases. CDR1 GTSNPN and CDR2 SVGIG come from the germline V gene (reference sequence). The CDR3, as DNA: TGTGCCTGGTCGGGACAGCTTAACACTGAAGCTTTCTTT. The encoded protein is CAWSGQLNTEAFF.

This chain joins TRBV5-6 and TRBJ1-5; 7 bases match TRBD1. The CDR3 runs 16 residues. Unmatched junction bases numbered 11, after V lost 1 base and J lost 7 bases. Looked up from germline, CDR1 is SGHDT and CDR2 is YYEEEE. Here the CDR3 reads CASSLWDSGLGQPQHF. The DNA for the CDR3 is TGTGCCAGCAGCTTGTGGGACAGTGGGTTGGGCCAGCCCCAGCATTTT.

CDR3 sequence (DNA): TGTGCCAGCACCACGACAGTAGGTCAGCCCCAGCATTTT. Its protein product is CASTTTVGQPQHF. The genes are TRBV5-8 and TRBJ1-5; TRBD1 is a possible D gene (5 bases). V was cut by 6 bases and J by 6 bases, with 13 bases left in between. Looked up from germline, CDR1 is SGHTS and CDR2 is YDEGEE. This CDR3 contains 13 residues. The complete variable domain, with remaining parts taken from reference TRBV5-8 and TRBJ1-5, reads EAGVTQSPTHLIKTRGQQATLRCSPISGHTSVYWYQQALGLGLQFLLWYDEGEERNRGNFPPRFSGRQFPNYSSELNVNALELEDSALYLCASTTTVGQPQHFGDGTRLSIL.